The clone carrying this TCR beta chain has ten or more counts. This entry is derived from a study of patients and donors after allogeneic stem cell transplantation. TCRdb reprocessed the RT-PCR reads with MiXCR, giving one entry per CDR3 protein. The sample has some 960,000 distinct CDR3 sequences, roughly 18% seen once. The CDR3 extends over 18 amino acids. Trimming removed 0 bases from V and 0 bases from J, with 12 bases in between. Germline CDR1 reads LGHNA; CDR2 reads YNFKEQ. The specimen sequenced was blood, either unsorted or a sorted T cell fraction (not recorded which). The source of this sequence is a human donor who was either an allogeneic HSCT recipient or a stem cell or donor lymphocyte infusion donor (not recorded which). It is not recorded whose cells these are; they may come from a transplant donor. The chain employs TRBV4-2 and TRBJ1-6; possible D gene TRBD1, 6 bases. CDR3 nucleotide sequence: TGTGCCAGCAGCCAAGATCCGGGCAGGGGCTCCTATAATTCACCCCTCCACTTT. Its protein product is CASSQDPGRGSYNSPLHF.